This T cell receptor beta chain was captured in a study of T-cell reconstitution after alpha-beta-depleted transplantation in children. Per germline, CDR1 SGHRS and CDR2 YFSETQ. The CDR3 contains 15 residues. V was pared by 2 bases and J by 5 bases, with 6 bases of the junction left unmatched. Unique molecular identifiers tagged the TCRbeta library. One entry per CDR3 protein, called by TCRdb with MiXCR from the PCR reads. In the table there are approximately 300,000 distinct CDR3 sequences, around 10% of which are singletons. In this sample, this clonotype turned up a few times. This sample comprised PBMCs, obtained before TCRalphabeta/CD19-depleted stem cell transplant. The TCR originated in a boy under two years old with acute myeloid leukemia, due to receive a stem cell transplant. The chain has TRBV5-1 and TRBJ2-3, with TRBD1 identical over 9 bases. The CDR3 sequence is CASSFIQGARDTQYF. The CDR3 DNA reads TGCGCCAGCAGCTTTATACAGGGGGCGCGAGATACGCAGTATTTT.